One and the same sample provided the 26 T cell receptor beta chains below, sequenced in a study of molecular identifiers for immune sequencing clone quantification. In TCRdb, the PCR reads were re-called with MiXCR into one record per CDR3 protein. This repertoire shows about 10,000 distinct CDR3 sequences, 15% to 20% found once; its top ten account for about 2.1%. Sequenced sample: naive CD8+ T cells from blood, with Jurkat cell RNA spiked in. Specified subset: FACS-sorted CD8+CD4-CCR7+CD45RA+ naive T cells. The receptor set was obtained from a human donor in good health. Some libraries in this study had Jurkat cell RNA spiked in.

The chain links TRBV7-6 to TRBJ2-3; the D gene is possibly TRBD2 (6 bases). This CDR3 is 18 amino acids long. In germline, CDR1 is SGHVS, CDR2 FNYEAQ. Deletions cut 2 bases from V and 4 bases from J, with 22 bases between. CDR3 coding DNA: TGTGCCAGCAGCTTACCGCCCGGGACCCCGGGAGAGGCAGATACGCAGTATTTT. It yields the protein CASSLPPGTPGEADTQYF.

In regard to this clonotype: This may be a read error: a much more frequent sequence differs by one nucleotide. This chain joins TRBV20-1 and TRBJ2-7, with TRBD2 identical over 7 bases. Per germline, CDR1 DFQATT and CDR2 SNEGSKA (reference sequence). CDR3 length equals 13 residues. In DNA, the CDR3 is TGCAGTGCTAGGATTAGCGGGCGATACGAGCTGTACTTC. This sequence encodes CSARISGRYELYF.

This clonotype has at least ten counts. V and J are TRBV19 and TRBJ1-2; maybe TRBD1 (5 bases). Germline assignment: CDR1 LNHDA and CDR2 SQIVND (reference sequence). The CDR3 spans 13 residues. The V and J ends lost 7 bases and 3 bases respectively, with 12 bases between them. The CDR3 region is CASTPQDYYGYTF. CDR3 nucleotide sequence: TGTGCCAGTACTCCACAGGATTACTATGGCTACACCTTC. The full variable domain, rest sourced from reference TRBV19 and TRBJ1-2, is DGGITQSPKYLFRKEGQNVTLSCEQNLNHDAMYWYRQDPGQGLRLIYYSQIVNDFQKGDIAEGYSVSREKKESFPLTVTSAQKNPTAFYLCASTPQDYYGYTFGSGTRLTVV.

By its share, this clonotype is medium-sized. The gene calls are TRBV19 and TRBJ2-3, with TRBD1 as a possible D gene (5 bases). V was shortened by 3 bases and J by 1 base, with 14 bases between the two germline ends. Germline CDR1 reads LNHDA; CDR2 reads SQIVND (reference sequence). CDR3 length: 16 residues. In nucleotides, the CDR3 is TGTGCCAGTAGTATTAGGACATCGCTGGGCACAGATACGCAGTATTTT. It codes for CASSIRTSLGTDTQYF.

Concerning this clonotype itself: A much bigger clone sits one base away, suggesting this may be a read error. The genes are TRBV19 and TRBJ2-7; the D is unclear. V lost 6 bases to trimming and J lost 5 bases, with 14 bases between them. CDR3 size: 13 residues. CDR1 is LNHDA, CDR2 SQIVND, per germline (reference sequence). DNA for the CDR3: TGTGCCAGTAGCGCGGCTAGTTCGAACGAGCAGTACTTC. This codes for CASSAASSNEQYF. Combining the CDR3 with reference TRBV19 and TRBJ2-7 gives the whole variable domain DGGITQSPKYLFRKEGQNVTLSCEQNLNHDAMYWYRQDPGQGLRLIYYSQIVNDFQKGDIAEGYSVSREKKESFPLTVTSAQKNPTAFYLCASSAASSNEQYFGPGTRLTVT.

The chain joins TRBV28 to TRBJ1-5; the D gene is possibly TRBD1 (6 bases). The CDR3 is 15 amino acids. Trimming removed 8 bases from V and 5 bases from J, with 19 bases in between. Germline CDR1 MDHEN, CDR2 SYDVKM. CDR3 amino acids: CASGPVGQSDQPQHF. In DNA, the CDR3 is TGTGCCAGCGGTCCCGTCGGACAGAGCGATCAGCCCCAGCATTTT.

By share of the sample, this clonotype is medium-sized. The chain uses TRBV30 and TRBJ2-4; D might be TRBD2 (5 bases). CDR1 is GTSNPN, CDR2 SVGIG, per germline (reference sequence). The CDR3 consists of 12 residues. The CDR3 spells CAGLGAKNIQYF. CDR3 bases: TGTGCTGGACTGGGGGCCAAAAACATTCAGTACTTC.

This clonotype was observed many times. This rearrangement joins TRBV9 to TRBJ2-7; 7 bases are a match to TRBD1. Germline V gene lookup returns CDR1 SGDLS and CDR2 YYNGEE. Unmatched junction bases numbered 4, after V lost 4 bases and J lost 6 bases. The CDR3 has 12 amino acids. CDR3 coding DNA: TGTGCCAGCAGCACGTCAGGGGGCGAGCAGTACTTC. As protein: CASSTSGGEQYF.

The rearrangement links TRBV5-6 to TRBJ2-1, with 8 bases identical to TRBD1. J lost 12 bases, V lost 4 bases, and 12 bases had no gene match. Per the germline V gene, CDR1 is SGHDT and CDR2 is YYEEEE. The CDR3 loop spans 14 amino acids. CDR3 loop: CASSAQGAVDVQFF. The CDR3 nucleotides read TGTGCCAGCAGCGCGCAGGGGGCGGTCGATGTGCAGTTCTTC. Full variable domain (missing parts from reference TRBV5-6 and TRBJ2-1): DAGVTQSPTHLIKTRGQQVTLRCSPKSGHDTVSWYQQALGQGPQFIFQYYEEEERQRGNFPDRFSGHQFPNYSSELNVNALLLGDSALYLCASSAQGAVDVQFFGPGTRLTVL.

This clonotype is deemed medium-sized. The rearrangement uses TRBV6-2 or TRBV6-3 and TRBJ2-7; D is unresolved. Germline CDR1 and CDR2: MNHEY and SVGEGT. Trimming took off 6 bases at V and 3 bases at J, with 12 bases between the two ends. This CDR3 is built from 13 residues. CDR3 in amino acids: CASSLGFDYEQYF. CDR3 bases: TGTGCCAGCAGCCTAGGCTTCGACTACGAGCAGTACTTC.

By frequency in the sample, this clonotype is medium-sized (0.01 to 0.1%). The V gene is TRBV6-2 or TRBV6-3, the J gene TRBJ2-3; D gene uncertain. V dropped 0 bases and J dropped 4 bases, with 8 bases sitting between them. Germline loops: CDR1 MNHEY, CDR2 SVGEGT. The CDR3 extends over 14 amino acids. DNA for the CDR3: TGTGCCAGCAGTTACTCGATTAGTGCAGATACGCAGTATTTT. Its translation: CASSYSISADTQYF.

This clonotype was counted at least ten times. The V call is TRBV5-5, the J call TRBJ2-7; 11 bases are a match to TRBD1. This CDR3 is 16 amino acids long. Trimming cost V 2 bases and J 3 bases; bases outside gene matches: 7. The germline V gene has CDR1 SGHKS and CDR2 YYEKEE (reference sequence). Written as DNA, the CDR3 is TGTGCCAGCAGCTTTCCAAGAGGGACAGGGGGCTACGAGCAGTACTTC. Translating it yields CASSFPRGTGGYEQYF.

This clonotype showed up many times. The chain uses TRBV5-1 and TRBJ2-2, with D uncertain. The length of the CDR3 is 12 residues. Trimming took off 4 bases at V and 2 bases at J, with 3 bases between the two ends. Germline CDR1 and CDR2: SGHRS and YFSETQ. CDR3 nucleotides: TGCGCCAGCAGCCCAAACACCGGGGAGCTGTTTTTT. This encodes CASSPNTGELFF. Using reference TRBV5-1 and TRBJ2-2 for the parts outside the CDR3, the full variable domain is KAGVTQTPRYLIKTRGQQVTLSCSPISGHRSVSWYQQTPGQGLQFLFEYFSETQRNKGNFPGRFSGRQFSNSRSEMNVSTLELGDSALYLCASSPNTGELFFGEGSRLTVL.

In its sample, this clonotype was seen once. A much more abundant neighbour one base away suggests this may be a read error. The chain is built from TRBV4-2 and TRBJ2-1; D is uncertain. The CDR3 runs 11 residues. Germline V gene lookup returns CDR1 LGHNA and CDR2 YNFKEQ. CDR3: CASTDTNGQFF. In DNA, the CDR3 is TGTGCCAGCACGGATACCAATGGGCAGTTCTTC.

By share, this clonotype ranks as medium-sized (0.01 to 0.1%). The V gene is TRBV20-1, the J gene TRBJ2-7, with 7 bases lining up with TRBD2. With V trimmed by 7 bases and J by 0 bases, 6 bases remained unmatched. The CDR3 spans 13 residues. CDR1 is DFQATT and CDR2 is SNEGSKA in the germline V gene (reference sequence). The CDR3 nucleotides read TGCAGTGGGGTAGCGGGTAACTCCTACGAGCAGTACTTC. Its translation: CSGVAGNSYEQYF.

This clonotype was seen at least ten times. V usage is TRBV12-3 or TRBV12-4 and J usage is TRBJ2-3; 7 bases fit TRBD2. The CDR3 consists of 13 residues. J gave up 6 bases and V 3 bases, and 3 bases lay outside the gene matches. DNA of the CDR3: TGTGCCAGCAGTTTGACTAGCTTGGATACGCAGTATTTT. This translates into CASSLTSLDTQYF.

The table lists this clonotype with many counts. The V gene is TRBV7-9, the J gene TRBJ2-5; unclear D gene. The CDR3 sequence is 12 residues long. Germline-derived CDR1 and CDR2 are SEHNR and FQNEAQ (reference sequence). Trimming removed 0 bases at V and 5 bases at J, with 4 bases between. CDR3 nucleotides: TGTGCCAGCAGCTTAGCGCGGGAGACCCAGTACTTC. Protein product: CASSLARETQYF.

The chain links TRBV27 to TRBJ2-7; possible D gene TRBD2, 5 bases. Per germline, CDR1 MNHEY and CDR2 SMNVEV (reference sequence). Trimming pared 6 bases from V and 3 bases from J, leaving 12 bases between. The CDR3 runs 13 residues. CDR3 DNA sequence: TGTGCCAGCAGCCGCCGAGGGCTCTACGAGCAGTACTTC. Residues: CASSRRGLYEQYF.

As to this clonotype: A much larger clone lies one base from this, so it may be a read error. CDR3 bases: TGTGCCAGCAGTCCCCCTGGACTAGCGGGATACGATGAGCAGTTCTTC. This encodes CASSPPGLAGYDEQFF. The chain combines TRBV28 with TRBJ2-1; TRBD2 aligns across 12 bases. The CDR3 is 16 residues long. V dropped 5 bases and J dropped 8; count of bases not matched to a gene: 10. CDR1 and CDR2 (germline): MDHEN, SYDVKM.

In this sample, this clonotype turned up many times. This chain joins TRBV20-1 and TRBJ2-2; no firm D call. Trimming took off 6 bases at V and 1 base at J, with 18 bases between the two ends. The CDR3 is made up of 16 amino acids. Germline CDR1 DFQATT, CDR2 SNEGSKA (reference sequence). The CDR3 nucleotides read TGCAGTGCACCGAATCCCTTTATGGAGAACACCGGGGAGCTGTTTTTT. Translation gives CSAPNPFMENTGELFF.

In its sample, this clonotype was seen many times. The V gene is TRBV12-3 or TRBV12-4, the J gene TRBJ2-7, with D unclear. V lost 2 bases and J lost 6, with 5 bases in between. This CDR3 comprises 11 residues. CDR3: CASSLMGEQYF. The DNA of the CDR3 is TGTGCCAGCAGTTTAATGGGCGAGCAGTACTTC.

The genes are TRBV13 and TRBJ2-1, with D unclear. V shed 5 bases and J shed 6 bases, with 5 bases lying between them. Germline lookup yields CDR1 PRHDT and CDR2 FYEKMQ (reference sequence). This CDR3 spans 11 amino acids. The CDR3: CASSPANEQFF. In DNA form, the CDR3 reads TGTGCCAGCAGCCCGGCCAATGAGCAGTTCTTC.

This clonotype has just a few counts. The CDR3 loop is CASSQVGPNTEAFF. The CDR3 DNA reads as TGTGCCAGCAGCCAAGTCGGGCCGAACACTGAAGCTTTCTTT. This chain connects TRBV4-2 to TRBJ1-1; D unresolved. V gave up 1 base and J gave up 1 base, with 7 bases separating them. CDR1 is LGHNA, CDR2 YNFKEQ, per germline. CDR3 length: 14 amino acids.

This clonotype was counted a few times. Given a much more abundant clone one base away, this may be a read error. This chain links TRBV11-2 with TRBJ2-5, with D maybe TRBD1 (6 bases). CDR1 is SGHAT, CDR2 FQNNGV, per germline. The CDR3 length is 13 residues. The CDR3 DNA is TGTGCCAGCAGCCCGGGACACCAAGTGACCCAGTACTTC. Translated: CASSPGHQVTQYF. The whole variable domain, filled in from reference TRBV11-2 and TRBJ2-5, reads EAGVAQSPRYKIIEKRQSVAFWCNPISGHATLYWYQQILGQGPKLLIQFQNNGVVDDSQLPKDRFSAERLKGVDSTLKIQPAKLEDSAVYLCASSPGHQVTQYFGPGTRLLVL.

This clonotype is medium-sized (0.01 to 0.1%) in the sample. This rearrangement joins TRBV6-5 to TRBJ2-1; D is unclear. The CDR3 is made up of 13 amino acids. V lost 5 bases and J 5 bases, leaving 10 bases between the germline ends. CDR1 and CDR2 from the germline V gene are MNHEY and SVGAGI. The CDR3 region is CASSAYIDNEQFF. The CDR3 region has the DNA TGTGCCAGCAGTGCCTACATTGACAATGAGCAGTTCTTC.

Regarding this clonotype: Being one base from a much bigger clone, this may be a read error. The chain carries TRBV28 and TRBJ2-7, with D possibly being TRBD2 (5 bases). The CDR3 is 16 residues long. From germline, CDR1 is MDHEN and CDR2 SYDVKM. V gave up 3 bases and J gave up 3 bases, with 18 bases separating them. Here the CDR3 DNA reads TGTGCCAGCAGTTTCCCTCGCGACGGGGAAGGCTACGAGCAGTACTTC. Translation gives CASSFPRDGEGYEQYF.